This paragraph covers one TCR beta chain sequence. Its antigen is not yet known. No much larger clone is present one base from it, and per-base qualities are unavailable. The data originate from a study of blood T cell repertoires in COVID-19 (dated by TCRdb to the early 2020s). Looking at the study overall: Samples covering the acute and convalescent phases of COVID-19 were provided by collaborators in the United States, Italy and Spain. The prospective study material was composed of cDNA or gDNA derived from T cells, B-cell-depleted T cells, or PBMCs. The dataset comprised deeply sampled blood TCRbeta repertoires from subjects exposed to, actively infected with, or recovered from COVID-19. The repertoires were released in a freely available public database meant as a resource for research on the immune response to SARS-CoV-2. Samples were obtained from the ongoing ImmuneRACE study (first 160 participants) and from over 1,000 subjects provided by 6 global collaborators. Nearly every sample came with metadata listing a de-identified subject ID, COVID-19 status, age in years and sex. Where available, HLA class I and class II types were taken from metadata supplied by the sample provider and were not determined by assay-based typing.

The CDR1 and CDR2 encoded by the germline V gene are MGHDK and SYGVNS. From cysteine to phenylalanine, the CDR3 is 18 amino acids long. The entry retains the CDR3 DNA only, 54 bases that are in frame from base 1. Between the V and J ends, shortened by 2 bases and 2 bases respectively, the junction contains 16 bases. TCRbeta CDR3 regions were amplified from genomic DNA using the immunoSEQ Assay, a bias-controlled multiplex PCR. The authors' analysis ran thus. Nucleated cell counts per sample were estimated from amplification of reference gene primers within the assay. To quantify the absolute abundance of each unique TCRbeta CDR3 rearrangement, sequence reads were collapsed and filtered. For each sample, productive Simpson clonality was calculated as the square root of Simpson's diversity index over productive rearrangements. This is the immuneACCESS table as TCRdb keeps it, with only in-frame sequences that have V and J called. A part of the clones is gone; compared with another copy, unresolved V genes explain less than half, and the rest is unexplained. That table supplies the V and J calls and clone size; D and trimming were determined from the DNA. Recorded for this sample are under 300,000 clones; roughly 90% of them occurred a single time. The ten biggest clones cover 2% to 2.5% of the sample.

Overall study results and their limits: The quantity of clinical and demographic metadata differed by source and by participant and was supplied without curation.

A second Seattle source provided samples from volunteer blood donors who had recovered from COVID-19. The collaborating institutions used their own protocols to collect whole blood in K2EDTA tubes. For TCRbeta analysis, collaborators shipped samples in one of three forms: frozen whole blood, isolated PBMCs, or DNA extracted from either of those sample types. This receptor chain uses TRBV25-1 and TRBJ1-6; TRBD1 is perhaps the D gene, given 5 matching bases. The receptor comes from a woman between 40 and 55 years old who had recovered from COVID-19. The sequenced material came from peripheral blood. This receptor carries the CDR3 CASSELGRGDPYNSPLHF. The base sequence is TGTGCCAGCAGTGAACTGGGGAGGGGAGACCCCTATAATTCACCCCTCCACTTT.